This entry lists 27 T cell receptor beta chains sequenced from one sample in a study of Ad26.COV2.S vaccination and SARS-CoV-2 variants. Treatment given: some 20 received Ad26.COV2.S at low or high dose, single or two shots; several received placebo; per-sample allocation not given. Repertoires come from day 63 after the first vaccine or placebo injection. Sequencing used immunoSEQ multiplex PCR; TCRdb keeps in-frame clones, though not all of them. The data contain roughly 300,000 clones, 86% of them singletons. The specimen comprised peripheral blood, sampled in a trial of Ad26.COV2.S vaccine versus placebo. These receptors were obtained from a person aged 18-60 years who received the Ad26.COV2.S COVID-19 vaccine or a placebo.

This clone was seen a handful of times. This chain connects TRBV29-1 to TRBJ1-5; D unresolved. Per germline, CDR1 SQVTM and CDR2 ANQGSEA. Trimming removed 4 bases from V and 6 bases from J, with 13 bases in between. CDR3 length: 13 residues. For the CDR3, the DNA is TGCAGCGTTGCCGTGAGCTTCGGTCAGCCCCAGCATTTT. The encoded protein is CSVAVSFGQPQHF. The full variable domain, with the rest looked up from reference TRBV29-1 and TRBJ1-5, is SAVISQKPSRDICQRGTSLTIQCQVDSQVTMMFWYRQQPGQSLTLIATANQGSEATYESGFVIDKFPISRPNLTFSTLTVSNMSPEDSSIYLCSVAVSFGQPQHFGDGTRLSIL.

The chain joins TRBV4-1 to TRBJ2-4; D assignment may be TRBD1 or TRBD2 (5 bases each). V was trimmed by 0 bases and J by 5 bases, leaving 14 bases between them. The CDR3 contains 16 residues. Germline lookup yields CDR1 MGHRA and CDR2 YSYEKL. The CDR3 region is CASSQEVGRDENIQYF. DNA for the CDR3: TGCGCCAGCAGCCAAGAGGTCGGCAGGGACGAAAACATTCAGTACTTC.

This chain joins TRBV6-1 and TRBJ2-1; 9 bases are a match to TRBD2. The V gene end was trimmed by 4 bases and the J gene end by 4 bases; junction bases not matched to a gene: 8. The CDR3 consists of 16 residues. The germline CDR1 and CDR2 sequences are MNHNS and SASEGT. The CDR3 region is CASSVSGRDIYNEQFF. In DNA, the CDR3 is TGTGCCAGCAGTGTTAGCGGGAGAGATATTTACAATGAGCAGTTCTTC.

The chain is built from TRBV6-2 or TRBV6-3 and TRBJ1-5; D possibly corresponds to TRBD1 (5 bases). The CDR3 is 13 amino acids. V was shortened by 5 bases and J by 9 bases, with 14 bases between the two germline ends. The germline gives CDR1 MNHEY, CDR2 SVGEGT. The CDR3 reads CASSLGALWPQHF. The CDR3 region has the DNA TGTGCCAGCAGTCTAGGGGCGCTATGGCCCCAGCATTTT.

The chain has TRBV5-6 and TRBJ1-1, with D unresolved. V gave up 1 base and J gave up 3 bases, with 22 bases separating them. The CDR3 spans 18 residues. Per the germline V gene, CDR1 is SGHDT and CDR2 is YYEEEE. CDR3 residues: CASSLLGRSYRRDTEAFF. CDR3 nucleotides: TGTGCCAGCAGCTTGTTGGGCAGGTCCTACCGGCGGGACACTGAAGCTTTCTTT. The full variable domain, in which reference TRBV5-6 and TRBJ1-1 provide the parts outside the CDR3, is DAGVTQSPTHLIKTRGQQVTLRCSPKSGHDTVSWYQQALGQGPQFIFQYYEEEERQRGNFPDRFSGHQFPNYSSELNVNALLLGDSALYLCASSLLGRSYRRDTEAFFGQGTRLTVV.

This clone was seen a few times. The rearrangement uses TRBV6-1 and TRBJ1-1, with D possibly TRBD1 on 5 matching bases. V lost 4 bases and J 1 base, leaving 19 bases between the germline ends. The germline V gene has CDR1 MNHNS and CDR2 SASEGT. The CDR3 spans 17 residues. The CDR3, as DNA: TGTGCCAGCAGTGGCACCCTGGGGACCCCTTCGAACACTGAAGCTTTCTTT. Protein sequence: CASSGTLGTPSNTEAFF.

The V call is TRBV18, the J call TRBJ2-1; D gene ambiguous. CDR1 and CDR2 from the germline V gene are KGHSH and LQKENI. The length of the CDR3 is 13 residues. V was shortened by 8 bases and J by 9 bases, with 17 bases between the two germline ends. The CDR3 DNA sequence: TGTGCCAGCCGGGCCGAGTTTGGGCCTGAGCAGTTCTTC. This codes for CASRAEFGPEQFF.

This chain connects TRBV7-2 to TRBJ1-3; TRBD1 is a possible D gene (5 bases). V was pared by 6 bases and J by 0 bases, with 9 bases between. The germline V gene encodes CDR1 SGHTA and CDR2 FQGNSA. This CDR3 spans 14 amino acids. This CDR3 reads CASRTGTSGNTIYF. Written as DNA, the CDR3 is TGTGCCAGCAGAACCGGGACCTCTGGAAACACCATATATTTT.

This clone has a single count. The chain uses TRBV2 and TRBJ1-6; possible D gene TRBD1, 5 bases. Germline V gene sequence: CDR1 SNHLY, CDR2 FYNNEI. Between the trimmed V and J ends, which lost 7 bases and 0 bases, there was a span of 10 bases. CDR3 length: 15 amino acids. CDR3 amino acids: CASIIDSSYNSPLHF. DNA for the CDR3: TGTGCCAGCATTATAGACAGCTCCTATAATTCACCCCTCCACTTT.

The genes are TRBV5-4 and TRBJ2-6; D uncertain. V lost 6 bases and J 0 bases, leaving 7 bases between the germline ends. The germline V gene encodes CDR1 SGHNT and CDR2 YYREEE (reference sequence). The CDR3 consists of 14 residues. For the CDR3, the DNA is TGTGCCAGCACCATTGACTCTGGGGCCAACGTCCTGACTTTC. Translated, it gives CASTIDSGANVLTF.

In its sample, this clone was seen once. The J gene is TRBJ2-1, the V gene TRBV19; D gene ambiguous. From germline, CDR1 is LNHDA and CDR2 SQIVND (reference sequence). V was trimmed by 7 bases and J by 0 bases, leaving 13 bases between them. The CDR3 length is 15 residues. CDR3 nucleotide sequence: TGTGCCAGTAAAATAACGACGGCCTCCTACAATGAGCAGTTCTTC. As protein: CASKITTASYNEQFF.

J is TRBJ2-2 and V is TRBV19, with 7 bases fitting TRBD1. The CDR3 length is 17 residues. V trimming: 1 base; J trimming: 3 bases; junction bases outside the gene matches: 8. Germline V gene data show CDR1 as LNHDA and CDR2 as SQIVND (reference sequence). The CDR3, as DNA: TGTGCCAGTAGTATAGGACAGGGCCCCCGCGACACCGGGGAGCTGTTTTTT. It encodes CASSIGQGPRDTGELFF.

In its sample, this clone was seen a few times. CDR3 DNA sequence: TGTGCCAGCAGCCCCGGGACAGATGGAACCGGGGAGCTGTTTTTT. Amino acids: CASSPGTDGTGELFF. The J gene is TRBJ2-2, the V gene TRBV9; 7 bases match TRBD1. The V segment lost 4 bases and the J segment 5 bases; nucleotides outside the gene matches: 8. Germline-derived CDR1 and CDR2 are SGDLS and YYNGEE. The CDR3 covers 15 residues.

Of note for this clone: Other DNA sequences in this specimen translate into the identical CDR3. V is TRBV28 and J is TRBJ1-5; no clear D gene. V lost 1 base and J lost 4, with 2 bases in between. CDR3 length equals 12 residues. Per the germline V gene, CDR1 is MDHEN and CDR2 is SYDVKM. For the CDR3, the DNA is TGTGCCAGCAGTTTATTAAATCAGCCCCAGCATTTT. Protein sequence: CASSLLNQPQHF.

The chain recombines TRBV7-2 with TRBJ1-4; no firm D call. This CDR3 spans 14 amino acids. Trimming pared 2 bases from V and 7 bases from J, leaving 11 bases between. Germline lookup yields CDR1 SGHTA and CDR2 FQGNSA. The CDR3 is CASSLRASGEKLFF. For the CDR3, the DNA is TGTGCCAGCAGCTTAAGGGCGTCTGGTGAAAAACTGTTTTTT.

This sequence joins TRBV7-8 and TRBJ1-1; TRBD1 matches 8 bases. J lost 14 bases, V lost 1 base, and 9 bases had no gene match. Germline-derived CDR1 and CDR2 are SGHVS and FQNEAQ. CDR3 length equals 13 residues. This chain's CDR3 is CASSLEGGRGLFF. CDR3 nucleotides: TGTGCCAGCAGCTTAGAAGGAGGCAGGGGGCTATTCTTT.

The chain recombines TRBV28 with TRBJ1-5; D uncertain. Germline values: CDR1 MDHEN, CDR2 SYDVKM. The CDR3 is 15 residues long. V gave up 1 base and J gave up 1 base, with 8 bases separating them. The CDR3, as DNA: TGTGCCAGCAGTTTATTGACTTCCAGCAATCAGCCCCAGCATTTT. It yields the protein CASSLLTSSNQPQHF.

The rearrangement joins TRBV28 to TRBJ2-2; the match to TRBD1 covers 7 bases. Germline V gives CDR1 MDHEN, CDR2 SYDVKM. CDR3 size: 14 residues. V shed 6 bases and J 3 bases; nucleotides not matched to a gene: 4. CDR3 residues: CASSPGQHTGELFF. CDR3 DNA: TGTGCCAGCAGCCCGGGACAGCACACCGGGGAGCTGTTTTTT.

CDR3: CASSALAGGYEQYF. The CDR3 nucleotides read TGTGCCAGCAGTGCACTAGCGGGAGGCTACGAGCAGTACTTC. This chain connects TRBV27 to TRBJ2-7, with 12 bases fitting TRBD2. The V segment lost 5 bases and the J segment 3 bases; nucleotides outside the gene matches: 2. The CDR3 sequence is 14 residues long. The germline CDR1 and CDR2 sequences are MNHEY and SMNVEV (reference sequence).

The table lists this clone with a count of one. The chain has TRBV20-1 and TRBJ2-3, with no clear D. The germline V gene has CDR1 DFQATT and CDR2 SNEGSKA (reference sequence). CDR3 size: 11 residues. The CDR3 DNA reads as TGCAGCGCCCCCCGCACAGATACGCAGTATTTT. As protein: CSAPRTDTQYF.

V gene TRBV24-1 combines with J gene TRBJ1-4, with D tentatively TRBD1 (5 bases). The ends were cut back, 3 bases at V and 7 bases at J, with 14 bases in the middle. The CDR3 length is 15 residues. Per germline, CDR1 KGHDR and CDR2 SFDVKD. DNA of the CDR3: TGTGCCACCAGTGATCCGACAGAAGGTGGTGAAAAACTGTTTTTT. As protein: CATSDPTEGGEKLFF.

This clone was observed a single time. The CDR3 protein is CAISESNVGNEQFF. The CDR3 region has the DNA TGTGCCATCAGTGAGTCGAACGTTGGCAATGAGCAGTTCTTC. This chain uses TRBV10-3 with TRBJ2-1; D is unclear. The CDR3 extends over 14 amino acids. The germline gives CDR1 ENHRY, CDR2 SYGVKD. The germline V and J ends were trimmed by 0 bases and 6 bases, with 9 bases remaining between them.

In the case of this clone: Different DNA sequences within this sample yield the same CDR3. This chain connects TRBV7-9 to TRBJ1-1; the D is unclear. The V gene lost 1 base and the J gene lost 5 bases, with 2 bases spanning the gap. The CDR3 has 11 amino acids. CDR1 and CDR2 (germline): SEHNR, FQNEAQ (reference sequence). CDR3 sequence (DNA): TGTGCCAGCAGCTTAGGGACTGAAGCTTTCTTT. Amino acids: CASSLGTEAFF.

The chain is built from TRBV19 and TRBJ1-1; D remains unclear. Trimming stripped 3 bases from V and 8 bases from J, with 13 bases between. The CDR3 loop spans 13 amino acids. Per germline, CDR1 LNHDA and CDR2 SQIVND (reference sequence). CDR3 residues: CASSIAGGSEAFF. As DNA, the CDR3 is TGTGCCAGTAGTATTGCGGGAGGCTCGGAAGCTTTCTTT.

This sequence joins TRBV5-1 and TRBJ2-5; the D gene is possibly TRBD2 (6 bases). CDR1 and CDR2 from the germline V gene are SGHRS and YFSETQ. The CDR3 length is 16 residues. V lost 0 bases to trimming and J lost 5 bases, with 17 bases between them. This CDR3 is CASSLGPEGRRETQYF. CDR3 nucleotide sequence: TGCGCCAGCAGCTTGGGCCCCGAAGGGAGGAGGGAGACCCAGTACTTC.

This clone was counted a few times. The genes are TRBV4-2 and TRBJ2-7; weak D call: TRBD2 (7 bases). The CDR3 runs 14 residues. V was shortened by 1 base and J by 6 bases, with 13 bases between the two germline ends. The germline V gene encodes CDR1 LGHNA and CDR2 YNFKEQ. The chain's CDR3 is CASSQGRGAGEQYF. CDR3 nucleotide sequence: TGTGCCAGCAGCCAAGGTCGGGGGGCGGGCGAGCAGTACTTC.

The rearrangement uses TRBV7-2 and TRBJ2-1; D possibly uses TRBD1 or TRBD2 (6 bases each). This CDR3 comprises 16 residues. Germline V gene data show CDR1 as SGHTA and CDR2 as FQGNSA. The V end was cut by 5 bases, the J end by 0 bases, with 14 bases between. As DNA, the CDR3 is TGTGCCAGCAGCCCAGACTGGGGGGCCTCCTACAATGAGCAGTTCTTC. Amino acids: CASSPDWGASYNEQFF.